This entry concerns a single TCR beta chain. The antigen remains undetermined. The CDR3 extends over 14 amino acids. Germline CDR1 and CDR2: LGHNA and YSLEER. V was clipped by 8 bases and J by 4 bases; unmatched bases: 7. Treatment indicated: some 19 received Ad26.COV2.S at low or high dose, single or two shots; about 5 received placebo; per-sample allocation not given. Specimens were obtained on day 63 following the first vaccine or placebo injection. Its platform was an Ad26 vector, and its expressed antigen was Wuhan-strain SARS-CoV-2 spike. Assay: immunoSEQ multiplex PCR; the TCRdb copy retains only in-frame clones and omits some. The repertoire holds roughly 300,000 clones, with about 88% as singletons. This entry belongs to a study of Ad26.COV2.S vaccination and SARS-CoV-2 variants. On the study more broadly: Intramuscular Ad26.COV2.S at 5x10^10 or 1x10^11 viral particles. Points from the study as a whole: Estimates derived from TCR breadth and depth analyses may have underestimated total T cell responses. Placebo and vaccine recipients had non-spike TCR breadth that was similar.

This chain links TRBV4-3 with TRBJ2-2; 7 nucleotides line up with TRBD2. Material: peripheral blood, obtained in a trial of Ad26.COV2.S vaccine versus placebo. This sequence was found in a person between 18 and 65 years old who received the Ad26.COV2.S COVID-19 vaccine or a placebo. The CDR3 region is CASRAGRGTGELFF. In nucleotides, the CDR3 is TGCGCCAGCCGGGCGGGGAGGGGCACCGGGGAGCTGTTTTTT.